The sample holds many counts of the clone carrying this TCR beta chain. Its antigen is unidentified. V shed 0 bases and J shed 6 bases, with 9 bases lying between them. Germline V gene sequence: CDR1 MNHEY, CDR2 SMNVEV (reference sequence). The CDR3 is made up of 14 amino acids. The data originate from a study of T cells in Graves' hyperthyroidism and ophthalmopathy. Study background: Peripheral blood was obtained at initial diagnosis, preceding any treatment. Points from the study as a whole: Most expanded thyroid clonotypes above 0.001 recurred in blood.

Patients aged 18 to 65 had newly diagnosed hyperthyroidism lasting under 2 months. Used for diagnoses were clinical symptoms, serum thyroxine and TRAb, thyroid ultrasound and orbital computed tomography. What was amplified from RNA transcripts were TCR beta CDR3 regions. HTBI primers were the set used in a first-round RT-PCR of the TCR CDR3. TCRdb re-analysed the multiplex PCR reads in MiXCR, keeping a single row per CDR3 protein. The table shows around 200,000 distinct CDR3 sequences, with approximately 15% occurring only once. The sample comprised blood. This TCR was recovered from a woman aged 45-60 years with Graves' hyperthyroidism. V and J are TRBV27 and TRBJ2-1; D unclear. In DNA form, the CDR3 reads TGTGCCAGCAGTTTATCGACACAGAGCAATGAGCAGTTCTTC. It is translated as CASSLSTQSNEQFF.